The 22 T cell receptor beta chains below all came from one sample that was sequenced in a study of blood T cell repertoires in COVID-19 (dated by TCRdb to about 2020). Libraries were built with the immunoSEQ multiplex PCR assay. TCRdb re-hosts the immuneACCESS table, in-frame sequences only. Its copies lack some clones; in the studies checked, an unresolved V gene accounts for under half of them, and the cause for the rest is not known. Within this sample are some 45,000 clones, with roughly 87% of them counted one time only. The top ten clones comprise 15% of the sample. The sequencing sample was made of peripheral blood. The receptor set was obtained from a man in his 60s with active COVID-19.

A few counts support this clone. V usage is TRBV19 and J usage is TRBJ1-5, with TRBD1 matching over 7 bases. The germline gives CDR1 LNHDA, CDR2 SQIVND (reference sequence). CDR3 length: 14 residues. Losses at the gene ends were 3 bases for V and 5 bases for J; bases not matched to a gene: 4. The CDR3 DNA is TGTGCCAGTAGTATTGGACAGGAGTATCAGCCCCAGCATTTT. Protein sequence: CASSIGQEYQPQHF.

The J gene is TRBJ1-2, the V gene TRBV7-2; TRBD1 might be the D (6 bases). CDR1 and CDR2 from the germline V gene are SGHTA and FQGNSA. Deletions cut 4 bases from V and 7 bases from J, with 22 bases between. This CDR3 region has 16 residues. In DNA, the CDR3 is TGTGCCAGCAGCTCCGGGGCCGGGGACATTAACCCTGGCTACACCTTC. Amino acid sequence: CASSSGAGDINPGYTF.

The chain links TRBV6-6 to TRBJ1-1; TRBD1 matches 8 bases. CDR1 MNHNY and CDR2 SVGAGI come from the germline V gene (reference sequence). With 4 bases clipped from V and 8 bases from J, the junction kept 9 bases outside the gene matches. The CDR3 is 14 residues long. CDR3 nucleotides: TGTGCCAGCAGTTTCCAAGGACAGGGACTAGAAGCTTTCTTT. This codes for CASSFQGQGLEAFF.

This chain uses TRBV11-3 with TRBJ2-7; TRBD1 is a possible D gene (6 bases). The germline gives CDR1 SGHNT, CDR2 YENEEA. The CDR3 spans 13 residues. Trimming removed 4 bases at V and 9 bases at J, with 16 bases between. CDR3: CASSSGQVGGQYF. In DNA form, the CDR3 reads TGTGCCAGCAGCTCGGGACAAGTCGGCGGGCAGTACTTC.

The chain has TRBV7-2 and TRBJ2-5, with D possibly being TRBD2 (5 bases). The germline V gene encodes CDR1 SGHTA and CDR2 FQGNSA. The ends were cut back, 3 bases at V and 0 bases at J, with 14 bases in the middle. The CDR3 totals 16 residues. The DNA of the CDR3 is TGTGCCAGCAGCTTCCCGGGAAACTCACACCAAGAGACCCAGTACTTC. Encoded protein: CASSFPGNSHQETQYF. The full variable domain, in which reference TRBV7-2 and TRBJ2-5 provide the parts outside the CDR3, is GAGVSQSPSNKVTEKGKDVELRCDPISGHTALYWYRQSLGQGLEFLIYFQGNSAPDKSGLPSDRFSAERTGGSVSTLTIQRTQQEDSAVYLCASSFPGNSHQETQYFGPGTRLLVL.

This chain uses TRBV7-8 with TRBJ2-3; 9 bases align to TRBD1. This CDR3 region has 13 residues. Germline loops: CDR1 SGHVS, CDR2 FQNEAQ. The CDR3 coding sequence is TGTACCGCGCGGACAGGGGGCACAGATACGCAGTATTTT. This encodes CTARTGGTDTQYF.

The CDR3 DNA is TGTGCCAGCACCCGACAGGGGGCATATGGCTACACCTTC. Residues: CASTRQGAYGYTF. The rearrangement uses TRBV2 and TRBJ1-2, with TRBD1 matching 10 bases. CDR1 is SNHLY, CDR2 FYNNEI, per germline. The CDR3 is made up of 13 amino acids. Germline trimming cut 7 bases from V and 5 bases from J; bases unmatched to any gene: 4.

The rearrangement joins TRBV6-5 to TRBJ1-1; D might be TRBD1 (6 bases). The CDR3 consists of 12 residues. V dropped 6 bases and J dropped 6 bases, with 11 bases sitting between them. Germline V gene sequence: CDR1 MNHEY, CDR2 SVGAGI. CDR3 DNA sequence: TGTGCCAGCAGCCAGGGGCTGCCTGAAGCTTTCTTT. It specifies CASSQGLPEAFF.

The V gene is TRBV7-9, the J gene TRBJ1-1; no firm D call. The germline V gene encodes CDR1 SEHNR and CDR2 FQNEAQ (reference sequence). The CDR3 totals 13 residues. V was shortened by 2 bases and J by 3 bases, with 7 bases between the two germline ends. Here the CDR3 reads CASSLFRDTEAFF. DNA of the CDR3: TGTGCCAGCAGCTTATTTCGTGACACTGAAGCTTTCTTT.

The chain links TRBV10-3 to TRBJ2-3; D ambiguous. The CDR3 is 14 residues long. Trimming took 4 bases from V and 0 from J, leaving 8 bases between them. Germline V gives CDR1 ENHRY, CDR2 SYGVKD. This CDR3 reads CAISVTRSTDTQYF. The CDR3 bases are TGTGCCATCAGTGTAACGCGGAGCACAGATACGCAGTATTTT.

The chain couples TRBV2 to TRBJ2-1, with 10 bases matching TRBD2. The CDR3 is 17 residues long. The V gene end was trimmed by 2 bases and the J gene end by 4 bases; junction bases not matched to a gene: 8. From germline, CDR1 is SNHLY and CDR2 FYNNEI. CDR3 nucleotide sequence: TGTGCCAGCAGTGAATATTTAGCGGGAGGCCCTTACAATGAGCAGTTCTTC. Amino acid sequence: CASSEYLAGGPYNEQFF.

The rearrangement joins TRBV6-5 to TRBJ1-5; a possible D gene is TRBD1 (6 bases). Germline V gene data show CDR1 as MNHEY and CDR2 as SVGAGI. The length of the CDR3 is 15 residues. V was cut by 9 bases and J by 1 base, with 16 bases left in between. The CDR3 sequence is CARGLQGGSNQPQHF. The CDR3, as DNA: TGTGCCAGGGGATTACAGGGTGGAAGCAATCAGCCCCAGCATTTT.

The chain employs TRBV11-1 and TRBJ1-3; D perhaps matches TRBD1 (5 bases). Per germline, CDR1 SGHAT and CDR2 FQDESV (reference sequence). The ends were cut back, 5 bases at V and 0 bases at J, with 14 bases in the middle. The CDR3 contains 16 residues. The CDR3 reads CASSRTRVSSGNTIYF. The CDR3 nucleotides read TGTGCCAGCAGCCGAACCAGGGTGAGCTCTGGAAACACCATATATTTT.

This clone was recorded a few times. V and J are TRBV7-8 and TRBJ2-1; 9 positions match TRBD2. This CDR3 region has 17 residues. J was trimmed by 12 bases and V by 4 bases; bases with no gene match: 19. The germline V gene encodes CDR1 SGHVS and CDR2 FQNEAQ. DNA of the CDR3: TGTGCCAGCAGCTCACCCCGCCGGTTTAGCGGGAGCAGCGTGCAGTTCTTC. This gives the protein CASSSPRRFSGSSVQFF. Full variable domain (outside the CDR3, taken from reference TRBV7-8 and TRBJ2-1): GAGVSQSPRYKVAKRGQDVALRCDPISGHVSLFWYQQALGQGPEFLTYFQNEAQLDKSGLPSDRFFAERPEGSVSTLKIQRTQQEDSAVYLCASSSPRRFSGSSVQFFGPGTRLTVL.

Comments on this clone: Other nucleotide sequences in the sample specify the same CDR3. The V call is TRBV14, the J call TRBJ2-7, with D perhaps TRBD1 (6 bases). The germline CDR1 and CDR2 sequences are SGHDN and FVKESK. The V gene lost 0 bases and the J gene lost 3 bases, with 6 bases spanning the gap. The CDR3 has 13 residues. CDR3 loop: CASSQDRGYEQYF. The CDR3 nucleotides read TGTGCCAGCAGCCAAGACAGGGGCTACGAGCAGTACTTC.

This sequence joins TRBV6-5 and TRBJ2-3, with 7 positions matching TRBD2. This CDR3 region has 15 residues. Germline assignment: CDR1 MNHEY and CDR2 SVGAGI. The V gene end was trimmed by 3 bases and the J gene end by 2 bases; junction bases not matched to a gene: 5. The CDR3 here is CASSYGAGDTDTQYF. CDR3 coding DNA: TGTGCCAGCAGTTATGGGGCGGGAGACACAGATACGCAGTATTTT.

The CDR3 nucleotides are TGTGCCAGCAGCCGTCGGGGTAGCTACGAGCAGTACTTC. It encodes CASSRRGSYEQYF. The gene calls are TRBV7-8 and TRBJ2-7; a possible D gene is TRBD2 (5 bases). V was trimmed by 5 bases and J by 3 bases, leaving 11 bases between them. The CDR3 runs 13 residues. CDR1 SGHVS and CDR2 FQNEAQ come from the germline V gene.

This chain connects TRBV2 to TRBJ2-5; 9 bases align to TRBD2. Germline V lookup: CDR1 SNHLY, CDR2 FYNNEI. The CDR3 is 16 amino acids. The V and J ends lost 6 bases and 6 bases, in that order; junction bases with no gene match: 14. The CDR3 bases are TGTGCCAGCAGAGATAGACATAGCGGGAGTGTCAAGACCCAGTACTTC. Protein sequence: CASRDRHSGSVKTQYF.

The chain uses TRBV6-5 and TRBJ2-7; tentative D call: TRBD1 (7 bases). The CDR3 is 12 residues long. Germline lookup yields CDR1 MNHEY and CDR2 SVGAGI. Trimming left V 6 bases short and J 6 bases short, with 12 bases between. CDR3 sequence reads: CASREQGGEQYF. Written as DNA, the CDR3 is TGTGCCAGCAGAGAGCAGGGGGGCGAGCAGTACTTC.

In this sample, this clone turned up a few times. The chain uses TRBV7-9 and TRBJ1-6; D is undetermined. Germline assignment: CDR1 SEHNR and CDR2 FQNEAQ (reference sequence). Trimming left V 1 base short and J 7 bases short, with 8 bases between. The CDR3 sequence is 14 residues long. The CDR3 coding sequence is TGTGCCAGCAGCTTAGGGACTGAAAATTCACCCCTCCACTTT. Protein sequence: CASSLGTENSPLHF.

V gene TRBV5-1 combines with J gene TRBJ2-5, with TRBD2 identical over 7 bases. Germline V lookup: CDR1 SGHRS, CDR2 YFSETQ. After removal of 0 bases from V and 1 base from J, the junction contained 0 bases not matched to a gene. The CDR3 runs 14 residues. Written as DNA, the CDR3 is TGCGCCAGCAGCTTGGGGACTAGCCAAGAGACCCAGTACTTC. Protein product: CASSLGTSQETQYF.

The CDR3 DNA is TGTGCCTGGAGTGTCTCGCTAGCGGGAGGGAATGAGCAGTTCTTC. It is translated as CAWSVSLAGGNEQFF. The chain is built from TRBV30 and TRBJ2-1, with 12 bases identical to TRBD2. V was clipped by 0 bases and J by 7 bases; unmatched bases: 4. CDR3 length: 15 residues. The germline gives CDR1 GTSNPN, CDR2 SVGIG (reference sequence).